The subject of this entry is one T cell receptor (beta chain). Its binding antigen is unknown. Nothing much larger sits one base from this clone, and base qualities are not available. The data derive from a study of shared clonotypes between healthy human individuals (dated by TCRdb to 2019 to 2021). For the study in its entirety: A couple of women and a few men aged 18 to 49 years were included in the cohort. For each donor, three plates each were used for CD4 naive and CD4 memory, two plates were used for CD8 naive, and one plate was used for CD8 memory. To estimate repertoire size and how much clonotype sharing occurs between individuals, the study deeply sequenced the blood TCR repertoires of five healthy adults. Different laboratories and diverse techniques were used to prepare libraries and sequence TCR repertoires, to increase sequencing depth and limit assay-specific biases. Between about 0.94 and 10 billion PBMCs per donor were obtained by leukapheresis.

CD8 naive samples consisted of CD45RO-negative cells that were positively selected for CCR7, yielding a CD45RA+CCR7+ population without TemRA cells. The donors were healthy, HIV-negative adults who had no recently reported acute infections or vaccinations. Only Caucasian adults living in Nashville, Tennessee, USA were represented among the donors. Blood was collected by leukapheresis, and PBMCs were isolated by Ficoll-Histopaque density gradient centrifugation and then cryopreserved in liquid nitrogen vapor phase. Analytical flow cytometry was used to check the purity and quantity of every magnetically sorted T cell population. Genomic DNA was isolated from every sorted fraction and measured by UV absorbance on a Nanodrop 2000c. Overall study results and their limits: Sampling was restricted to blood, and TCR repertoires in tissue are likely to differ from TCR repertoires in blood. Even with the large sequencing depth, rarefaction of the sorted-subset datasets indicated that sequencing was incomplete. Across a handful of donors, approximately 5% of naive CD4, 3% to 4% of naive CD8, 2% to 2.5% of memory CD4, and 0.4% of memory CD8 clonotypes were shared. Based on pairwise subsampling, the degree of clonotype sharing among donors was expected to be affected by sequencing depth. Naive subsets generally had larger estimated clonotype richness than memory subsets did. The small number of donors limited the genetic and exposure-history diversity represented. Compared with non-shared clonotypes, clonotypes shared by all four sorted-subset donors had higher generation probabilities.

Using the deep immunoSEQ assay, TCR CDR3 regions were amplified from genomic DNA by multiplex PCR. Genomic DNA extracted from each cell subset was distributed evenly over all wells of several immunoSEQ 96-well plates, and each plate served as one replicate. For sorted subsets, roughly 0.2 ug genomic DNA, equal to about 30,000 T cell genomes, was loaded into each replicate PCR. Purified libraries were quantified with a Qubit 3.0 fluorometer, sized on a Bioanalyzer 2100, and re-quantified with the KAPA Library Quantification kit. Every immunoSEQ 96-well plate was sequenced on a dedicated single-read 150-cycle Illumina NextSeq 550 flow cell. In the authors' own workflow: The immunoSEQ output contained only junctional sequences without quality scores, so filtering could not match that applied to full-length reads. Sequences were annotated with PyIR, a Python wrapper for IgBLAST v1.9, using IMGT germline references to assign V/J genes and CDR3. Reads were filtered out if the reads had weak V/J assignments (E-value above 1e-6), no CDR3, stop codons, out-of-frame junctions, or ambiguous translated residues. V3J clonotypes were defined by identical inferred V gene, J gene, and CDR3 amino acid sequence. To compute the percentage overlap between repertoires, the number of shared unique clonotypes was divided by the size of the smaller repertoire. RTK rarefaction, the Chao1 estimator, and Recon v2.1 estimates of unobserved clonotypes were used to assess repertoire richness. For all TCRbeta clonotypes obtained by the gDNA method from several donors, generation probabilities were computed with OLGA. Sourced from immuneACCESS, this table was stored by TCRdb with only in-frame sequences that have V and J called. A share of the clones is absent; for the studies checked, an unresolved V gene accounts for under half, and the remainder has no known explanation. Clone size and V and J calls were adopted from that table, with D and trimming inferred from the DNA. This sample holds over 2,000,000 clones; around 93% were observed only once. The ten largest clones capture less than 2% of the sample.

The CDR3, cysteine through phenylalanine, is 15 amino acids long. Just the 45-base CDR3 DNA is kept, in frame starting at base 1. Germline trimming amounts to 7 bases on V and 3 bases on J, with 8 as the count of junction bases outside the gene matches. Per the germline V gene (reference sequence), MNHEY is the CDR1 and SMNVEV is the CDR2. The sample consisted of naive CD8+ T cells from PBMCs. Explained via the paper, the cell subset or site label denotes: CD45RA+CCR7+. The rearrangement joined TRBV27 to TRBJ2-1, with 8 bases in between that match TRBD2. The sequence derives from a young man in good health. Some clones in this sample may be carry-over from other donors' samples. The nucleotides read TGTGCCAGCACTGCCATGAGCGGGGGCTACAATGAGCAGTTCTTC. This yields the protein CASTAMSGGYNEQFF.